This record covers a single T cell receptor beta chain. This entry comes from a study of blood T cell repertoires in COVID-19. Here immunoSEQ multiplex PCR was the method, and the copy in TCRdb shows in-frame clones only, minus some. The top ten clones hold 1% of a sample with some 360,000 clones, about 88% of them seen once. Germline V gene sequence: CDR1 LGHDT, CDR2 YNNKEL (reference sequence). The CDR3 covers 16 residues. V shed 1 base and J shed 7 bases, with 17 bases lying between them. The TCR originated in a woman in her twenties or thirties who had been exposed to COVID-19. The sequenced material came from PBMCs or T cells enriched from blood (not recorded which). The chain recombines TRBV3-1 (or the pseudogene TRBV3-2) with TRBJ1-5, with a tentative D call TRBD1 (6 bases). The CDR3 DNA sequence: TGTGCCAGCAGCCAAGCCCGTGGGGGGGCCGCGCAGCCCCAGCATTTT. The encoded protein is CASSQARGGAAQPQHF.